Described below is a single TCR beta chain sequence and its context. Its antigen is not yet known. Base-call qualities are not available, and no considerably larger clone is one nucleotide away. The time point label for this specimen denotes: persistent/refractory GD, antithyroid drugs over 5 years with positive TRAb. For both TCR sequencing and RNA sequencing, RNA was extracted from PBMCs using TRIzol. The diagnosis of Graves' disease was made according to American Thyroid Association guidelines. Patients were recruited from an endocrinology department in Xi'an, China. Each patient gave 9 to 10 milliliters of peripheral blood, collected in an EDTA anticoagulant tube. PBMCs were isolated by Ficoll Paque Plus density gradient separation without further T cell sorting. RNA quality was checked with an Agilent 2100 Bioanalyzer and agarose gel, and concentration with a NanoDrop 2000. The protocol used for the library was multiplex PCR. TCRdb names Illumina HiSeq 4000 as the instrument used. To build TCR beta libraries, CDR3 regions were amplified by Arm-PCR using iRepertoire HTBI primers. Before sequencing, the PCR products underwent gel purification. Per the authors' processing: Gene usage analysis of CDR3 amino acid clonotypes relied on the 60 or so TRBV and around 14 TRBJ segments identified across samples. COPE and FqMerger were used to merge the filtered high-quality paired reads into contigs. BLAST was used to align contigs to IMGT TRBV, TRBD and TRBJ reference genes, with CDR3 defined following IMGT. Any clonotype with a frequency above 0.1% was counted as a highly expanded clone. Repertoire diversity was measured by Shannon entropy, and V-J evenness by the Gini coefficient. Public clonotypes were defined as clonotypes shared by more than one individual. The public reads were run again by TCRdb, first through fastp at Q25 and then through MiXCR, and only productive beta chains were kept. One record per CDR3 amino acid sequence lists the most common genes and DNA. TCRdb, not the original authors, processed these V and J calls. This sample is represented by roughly 300,000 distinct CDR3 sequences; around a fifth of them were singletons. Over 25% of the sample is in the top ten clones.

The data were taken from a study of regulatory T cells in long-lasting Graves disease (dated by TCRdb to about 2021). Study-level background: Persistent Graves' disease was defined as persistently positive TSH receptor autoantibodies together with antithyroid drug treatment for over 5 years. Persistent Graves' disease patients were compared with newly diagnosed Graves' disease patients by peripheral blood TCR sequencing and RNA sequencing. The study was registered as a clinical trial and conducted in China. A total of roughly 33 samples were covered by TCR sequencing, comprising about 13 persistent and around 20 newly diagnosed Graves' disease patients. Persistent Graves' disease patients in the clinical cohort had taken antithyroid drugs for roughly 10 years on average. Beyond this particular receptor, the publication reports: Only peripheral blood was studied, because thyroid tissue, the primary lesion, was inaccessible. The authors noted that the small sample size was a limitation that may lower accuracy. Patients with persistent disease shared more public clonotypes (about 2,900) than newly diagnosed patients did (roughly 970). Compared with newly diagnosed patients, persistent Graves' disease patients had lower TCR Shannon entropy and fewer highly expanded clones, which suggests clonal expansion. Only the TCR beta chain was sequenced and analyzed.

This TCR came from a female donor with Graves disease. The material was peripheral blood mononuclear cells (PBMCs), obtained when the disease was refractory, from a patient treated with antithyroid drugs.

CDR3 region: CASSNQKLPTGSRYYGYTF. The nucleotides are TGTGCCAGTAGTAACCAAAAATTGCCCACAGGGTCAAGGTACTATGGCTACACCTTC. The V and J genes are TRBV19 and TRBJ1-2, and possibly TRBD1, on 6 matching bases. V lost 4 bases and J lost 3 bases; the stretch between them is 27 bases long. Based on the germline V gene (reference sequence), the CDR1 and CDR2 sequences are LNHDA and SQIVND. The CDR3 numbers 19 residues from cysteine through phenylalanine. The CDR3 DNA has 57 bases and is translated from base 1.